Listed here are 5 T cell receptor beta chains from one sample, sequenced in a study of radiation and T cells in renal cell carcinoma. Produced via immunoSEQ multiplex PCR; TCRdb's table is partial and in-frame only. The sample comprises just over 15,000 clones, more than 55% of which are singletons, and approximately 11% rests with the top ten. The treatment: treatment-naive control, cytoreductive nephrectomy. This sample comprised tumor tissue, obtained from a patient whose treatment was nephrectomy without radiotherapy. All receptors come from a man aged 45-65 years with renal cell carcinoma.

The J gene is TRBJ2-4, the V gene TRBV29-1; 8 bases map to TRBD2. Germline V CDR1 and CDR2: SQVTM, ANQGSEA. V shed 4 bases and J 8 bases; nucleotides not matched to a gene: 10. The CDR3 contains 14 residues. CDR3 sequence: CSVVGGAGEDIQYF. The CDR3 nucleotides are TGCAGCGTTGTAGGGGGAGCGGGGGAGGACATTCAGTACTTC. Looking up the rest from reference TRBV29-1 and TRBJ2-4 gives the full variable domain: SAVISQKPSRDICQRGTSLTIQCQVDSQVTMMFWYRQQPGQSLTLIATANQGSEATYESGFVIDKFPISRPNLTFSTLTVSNMSPEDSSIYLCSVVGGAGEDIQYFGAGTRLSVL.

The V gene is TRBV7-9, the J gene TRBJ2-7; 8 nucleotides match TRBD2. V gave up 5 bases and J gave up 3 bases; unmatched junction bases: 6. The CDR3 sequence is 14 residues long. The V gene's germline CDR1 is SEHNR and CDR2 FQNEAQ (reference sequence). CDR3 DNA: TGTGCCAGCAGCACCATAGCGGGGAACTACGAGCAGTACTTC. Translated: CASSTIAGNYEQYF.

In DNA, the CDR3 is TGTGCCAGCAGTGAAATTGCAGCCACCGCCTACGAGCAGTACTTC. The encoded protein is CASSEIAATAYEQYF. The chain joins TRBV6-1 to TRBJ2-7; D uncertain. The V gene's germline CDR1 is MNHNS and CDR2 SASEGT. V was shortened by 2 bases and J by 2 bases, with 13 bases between the two germline ends. The CDR3 spans 15 residues.

The rearrangement uses TRBV20-1 and TRBJ2-5; no firm D call. There are 11 residues in the CDR3. V lost 6 bases and J lost 2, with 7 bases in between. The V gene's germline CDR1 is DFQATT and CDR2 SNEGSKA (reference sequence). DNA for the CDR3: TGCAGTGCGGAGAATCAAGAGACCCAGTACTTC. It codes for CSAENQETQYF.

This clone was detected only a few times. V usage is TRBV28 and J usage is TRBJ2-7; D is undetermined. This CDR3 spans 12 amino acids. The ends were cut back, 3 bases at V and 6 bases at J, with 9 bases in the middle. Germline CDR1 reads MDHEN; CDR2 reads SYDVKM. CDR3 in amino acids: CASSLVKREQYF. CDR3 bases: TGTGCCAGCAGTTTGGTGAAGCGCGAGCAGTACTTC. The whole variable domain, remainder taken from reference TRBV28 and TRBJ2-7, is DVKVTQSSRYLVKRTGEKVFLECVQDMDHENMFWYRQDPGLGLRLIYFSYDVKMKEKGDIPEGYSVSREKKERFSLILESASTNQTSMYLCASSLVKREQYFGPGTRLTVT.